This T cell receptor beta chain is from a study of T cell clones after liver transplantation. On the study more broadly: Graft-donor-reactive sequences were compared with third-party-reactive TCRbeta sequences from pre-transplant mixed lymphocyte reactions. Samples came pre-transplant, pre-randomization before withdrawal, and post-randomization after withdrawal ended.

The CDR3 extends over 15 amino acids. The germline V gene encodes CDR1 KGHSH and CDR2 LQKENI. V was clipped by 3 bases and J by 4 bases, with 12 bases between them. Only in-frame clones appear in the TCRdb table, and some are missing; sequencing was by immunoSEQ multiplex PCR. The table has 40,000 to 65,000 clones, approximately 84% seen once. The study's findings and limits: The donor-reactive repertoire was only partly measurable in two subjects, lacking donor cells.

This clone was seen a few times. Its specificity is not known. The chain carries TRBV18 and TRBJ2-2, with a possible D match to TRBD1 (6 bases). This TCR was recovered from a human donor who received a liver transplant. This specimen was CD4+ T cells from blood, taken before liver transplant. The CDR3 region has the DNA TGTGCCAGCTCACCCCCTACGACAGGCACCGGGGAGCTGTTTTTT. As protein: CASSPPTTGTGELFF.